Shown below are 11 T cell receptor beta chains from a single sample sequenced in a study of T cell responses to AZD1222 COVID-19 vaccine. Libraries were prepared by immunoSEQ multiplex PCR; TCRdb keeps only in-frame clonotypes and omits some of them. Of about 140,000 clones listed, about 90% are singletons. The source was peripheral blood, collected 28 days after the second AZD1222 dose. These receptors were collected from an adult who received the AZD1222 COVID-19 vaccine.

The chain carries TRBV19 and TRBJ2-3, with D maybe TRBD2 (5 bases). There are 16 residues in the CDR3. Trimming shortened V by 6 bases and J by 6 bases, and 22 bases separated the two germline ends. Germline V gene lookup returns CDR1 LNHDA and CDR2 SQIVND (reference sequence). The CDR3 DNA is TGTGCCAGTAGATTAAATTCGGCTAGCCTCGGGGATACGCAGTATTTT. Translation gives CASRLNSASLGDTQYF.

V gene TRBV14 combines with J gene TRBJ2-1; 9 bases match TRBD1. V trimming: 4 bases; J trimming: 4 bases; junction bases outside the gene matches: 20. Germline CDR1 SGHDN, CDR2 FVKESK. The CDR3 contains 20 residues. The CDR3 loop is CASSPDGSGARQGVYNEQFF. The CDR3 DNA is TGTGCCAGCAGCCCGGATGGCAGCGGGGCTCGACAGGGGGTTTACAATGAGCAGTTCTTC.

The CDR3: CASSGTGASYEQYF. The CDR3 DNA follows: TGTGCCAGTAGTGGGACAGGGGCGTCCTACGAGCAGTACTTC. The V and J genes are TRBV19 and TRBJ2-7, with TRBD1 matching over 10 bases. Germline trimming cut 5 bases from V and 1 base from J; bases unmatched to any gene: 2. The CDR3 totals 14 residues. Germline V gene data show CDR1 as LNHDA and CDR2 as SQIVND (reference sequence).

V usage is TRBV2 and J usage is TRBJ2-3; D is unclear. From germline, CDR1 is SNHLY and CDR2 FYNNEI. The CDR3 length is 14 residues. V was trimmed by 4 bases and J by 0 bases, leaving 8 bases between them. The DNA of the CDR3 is TGTGCCAGCAGTGTAGGGCTGAGCACAGATACGCAGTATTTT. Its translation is CASSVGLSTDTQYF.

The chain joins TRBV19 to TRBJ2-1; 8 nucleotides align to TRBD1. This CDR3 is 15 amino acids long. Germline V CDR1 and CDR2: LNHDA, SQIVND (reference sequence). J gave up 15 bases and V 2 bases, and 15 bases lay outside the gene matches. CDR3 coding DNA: TGTGCCAGTAGTATACGAGGACAGGGTCGGATTTCTCCGTTCTTC. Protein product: CASSIRGQGRISPFF. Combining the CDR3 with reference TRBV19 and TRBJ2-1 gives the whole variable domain DGGITQSPKYLFRKEGQNVTLSCEQNLNHDAMYWYRQDPGQGLRLIYYSQIVNDFQKGDIAEGYSVSREKKESFPLTVTSAQKNPTAFYLCASSIRGQGRISPFFGPGTRLTVL.

The CDR3 sequence is CASSRDPSLLAGGEEQYF. The CDR3 DNA is TGTGCCAGCAGCCGGGACCCCTCCTTACTAGCGGGAGGGGAGGAGCAGTACTTC. This sequence joins TRBV6-2 or TRBV6-3 and TRBJ2-7; the match to TRBD2 covers 13 bases. Germline CDR1 reads MNHEY; CDR2 reads SVGEGT. The CDR3 loop spans 18 amino acids. V gave up 6 bases and J gave up 7 bases; unmatched junction bases: 18.

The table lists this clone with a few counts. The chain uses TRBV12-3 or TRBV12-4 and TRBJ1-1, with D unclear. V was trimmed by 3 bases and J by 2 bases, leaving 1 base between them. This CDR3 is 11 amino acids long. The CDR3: CASSFNTEAFF. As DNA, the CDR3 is TGTGCCAGCAGTTTTAACACTGAAGCTTTCTTT.

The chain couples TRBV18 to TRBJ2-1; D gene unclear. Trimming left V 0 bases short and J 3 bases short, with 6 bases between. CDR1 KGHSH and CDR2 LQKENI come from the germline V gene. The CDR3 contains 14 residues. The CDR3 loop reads CASSPPGNYNEQFF. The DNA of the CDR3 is TGTGCCAGCTCACCACCAGGGAACTACAATGAGCAGTTCTTC.

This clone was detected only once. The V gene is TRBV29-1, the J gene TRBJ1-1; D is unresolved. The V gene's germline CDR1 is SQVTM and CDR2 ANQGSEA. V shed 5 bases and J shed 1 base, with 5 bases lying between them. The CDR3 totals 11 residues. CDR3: CSVHENTEAFF. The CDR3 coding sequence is TGCAGCGTTCACGAGAACACTGAAGCTTTCTTT.

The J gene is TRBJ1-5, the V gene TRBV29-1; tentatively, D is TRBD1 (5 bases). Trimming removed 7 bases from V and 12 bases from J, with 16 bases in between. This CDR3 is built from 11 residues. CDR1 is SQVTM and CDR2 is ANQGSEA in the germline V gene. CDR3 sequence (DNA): TGCAGCGCCACGACAGATCTAGTCCAGCATTTT. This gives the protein CSATTDLVQHF.

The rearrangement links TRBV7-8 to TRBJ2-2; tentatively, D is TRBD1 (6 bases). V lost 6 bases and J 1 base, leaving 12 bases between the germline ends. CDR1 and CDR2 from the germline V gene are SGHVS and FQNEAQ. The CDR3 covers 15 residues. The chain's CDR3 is CASSGQTLNTGELFF. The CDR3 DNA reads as TGTGCCAGCAGTGGACAGACTTTGAACACCGGGGAGCTGTTTTTT.